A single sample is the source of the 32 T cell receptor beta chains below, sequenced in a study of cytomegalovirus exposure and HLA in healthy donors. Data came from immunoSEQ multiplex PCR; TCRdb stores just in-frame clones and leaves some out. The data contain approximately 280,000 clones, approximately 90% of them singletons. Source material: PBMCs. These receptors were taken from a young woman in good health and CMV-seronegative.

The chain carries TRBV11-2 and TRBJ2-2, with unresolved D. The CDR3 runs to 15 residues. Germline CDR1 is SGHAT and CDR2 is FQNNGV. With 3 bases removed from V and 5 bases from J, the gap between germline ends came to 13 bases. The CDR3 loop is CASSFGQRRTGELFF. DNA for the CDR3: TGTGCCAGCAGCTTCGGTCAGAGGCGGACCGGGGAGCTGTTTTTT.

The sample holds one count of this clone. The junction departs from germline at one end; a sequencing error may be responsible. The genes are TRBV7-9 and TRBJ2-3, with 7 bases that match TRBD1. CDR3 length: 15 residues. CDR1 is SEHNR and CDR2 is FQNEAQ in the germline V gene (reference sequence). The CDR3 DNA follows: TGTGCCAGCAGTTTAGCCCAGGGGGGCACAGATACGCAGTATTTT. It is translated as CASSLAQGGTDTQYF.

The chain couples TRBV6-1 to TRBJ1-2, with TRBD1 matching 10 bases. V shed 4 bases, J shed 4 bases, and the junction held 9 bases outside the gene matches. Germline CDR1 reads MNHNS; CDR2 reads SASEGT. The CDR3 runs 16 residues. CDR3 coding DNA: TGTGCCAGCAGTGTGTCAAGCGGGACAGGGGCCTATGGCTACACCTTC. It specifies CASSVSSGTGAYGYTF.

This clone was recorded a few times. CDR3: CASSEGSRDSYREQYF. The CDR3 DNA reads as TGTGCCAGCAGTGAGGGGTCCCGGGACAGTTACCGCGAGCAGTACTTC. The chain has TRBV25-1 and TRBJ2-7, with TRBD1 matching 7 bases. With 3 bases clipped from V and 6 bases from J, the junction kept 14 bases outside the gene matches. Germline V gene data show CDR1 as MGHDK and CDR2 as SYGVNS. The CDR3 totals 16 residues.

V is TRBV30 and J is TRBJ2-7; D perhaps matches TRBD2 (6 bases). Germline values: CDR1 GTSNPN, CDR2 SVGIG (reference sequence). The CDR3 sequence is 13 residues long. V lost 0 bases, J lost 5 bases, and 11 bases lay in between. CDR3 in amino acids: CAWSVVRRDEQYF. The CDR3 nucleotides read TGTGCCTGGAGTGTAGTCCGGAGGGACGAGCAGTACTTC.

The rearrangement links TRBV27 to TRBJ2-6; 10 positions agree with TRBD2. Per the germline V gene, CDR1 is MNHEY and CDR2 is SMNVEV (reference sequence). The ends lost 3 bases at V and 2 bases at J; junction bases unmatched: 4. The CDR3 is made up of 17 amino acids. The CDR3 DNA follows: TGTGCCAGCAGTTTTTTAGCGGGAGGAGCTGGGGCCAACGTCCTGACTTTC. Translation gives CASSFLAGGAGANVLTF.

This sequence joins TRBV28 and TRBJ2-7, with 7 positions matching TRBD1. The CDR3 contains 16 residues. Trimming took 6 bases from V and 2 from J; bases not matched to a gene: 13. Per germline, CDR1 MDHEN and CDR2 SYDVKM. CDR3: CASRAVGTAAPYEQYF. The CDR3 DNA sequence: TGTGCCAGCAGAGCCGTGGGGACAGCGGCACCCTACGAGCAGTACTTC.

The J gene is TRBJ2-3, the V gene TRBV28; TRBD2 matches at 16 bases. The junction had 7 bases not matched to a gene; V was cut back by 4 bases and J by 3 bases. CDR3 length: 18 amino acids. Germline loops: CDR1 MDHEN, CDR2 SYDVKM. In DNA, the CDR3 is TGTGCCAGCAGTTCCCCGGGACTAGCGGGAGGGCCAACAGATACGCAGTATTTT. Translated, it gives CASSSPGLAGGPTDTQYF.

The CDR3 nucleotides are TGTGCCAGCAGCGTAGTCGATCTCCCCGGGGAGCAGTTCTTC. It is translated as CASSVVDLPGEQFF. The rearrangement joins TRBV9 to TRBJ2-1; unclear D gene. The V end was cut by 0 bases, the J end by 10 bases, with 14 bases between. Germline values: CDR1 SGDLS, CDR2 YYNGEE. The CDR3 is 14 residues long.

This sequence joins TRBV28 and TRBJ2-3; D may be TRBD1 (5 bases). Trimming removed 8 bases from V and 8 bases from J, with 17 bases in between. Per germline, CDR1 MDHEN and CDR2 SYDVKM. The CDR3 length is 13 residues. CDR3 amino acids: CASGPALGPTQYF. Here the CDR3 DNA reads TGTGCCAGCGGGCCAGCTTTGGGGCCTACGCAGTATTTT.

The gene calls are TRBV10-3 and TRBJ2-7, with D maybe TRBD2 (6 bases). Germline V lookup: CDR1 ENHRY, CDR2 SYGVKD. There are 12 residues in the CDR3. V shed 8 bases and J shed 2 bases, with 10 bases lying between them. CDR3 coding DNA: TGTGCCATCGGGCGGGGACCCTACGAGCAGTACTTC. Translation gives CAIGRGPYEQYF.

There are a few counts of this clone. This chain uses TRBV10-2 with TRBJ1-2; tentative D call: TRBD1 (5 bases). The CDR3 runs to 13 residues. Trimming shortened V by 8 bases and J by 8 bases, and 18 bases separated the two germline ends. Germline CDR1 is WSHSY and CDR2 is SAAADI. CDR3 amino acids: CASEQRRDEGYTF. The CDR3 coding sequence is TGCGCCAGCGAGCAGCGCAGGGATGAAGGCTACACCTTC.

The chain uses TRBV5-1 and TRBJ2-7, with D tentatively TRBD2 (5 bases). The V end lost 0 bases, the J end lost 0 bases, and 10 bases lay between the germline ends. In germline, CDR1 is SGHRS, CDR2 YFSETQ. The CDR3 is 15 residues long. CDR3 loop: CASSLGSDFSYEQYF. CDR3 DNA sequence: TGCGCCAGCAGCTTGGGGTCGGACTTCTCCTACGAGCAGTACTTC.

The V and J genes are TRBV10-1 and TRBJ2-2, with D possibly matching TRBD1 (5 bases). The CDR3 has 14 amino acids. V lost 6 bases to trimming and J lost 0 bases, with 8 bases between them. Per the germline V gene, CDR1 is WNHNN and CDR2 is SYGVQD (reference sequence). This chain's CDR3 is CASRETANTGELFF. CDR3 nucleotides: TGCGCCAGCAGAGAGACAGCGAACACCGGGGAGCTGTTTTTT.

CDR3 in DNA: TGTGCCAGCAGTTACAGACTAGCGGGAGGCTCCTACGAGCAGTACTTC. This sequence encodes CASSYRLAGGSYEQYF. J is TRBJ2-7 and V is TRBV6-5, with 13 positions matching TRBD2. The germline V gene encodes CDR1 MNHEY and CDR2 SVGAGI. The ends lost 2 bases at V and 0 bases at J; junction bases unmatched: 1. The CDR3 loop spans 16 amino acids.

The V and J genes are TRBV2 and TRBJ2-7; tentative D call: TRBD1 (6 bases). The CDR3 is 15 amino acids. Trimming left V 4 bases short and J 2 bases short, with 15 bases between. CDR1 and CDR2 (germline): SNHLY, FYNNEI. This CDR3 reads CASSVGAGVAYEQYF. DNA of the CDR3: TGTGCCAGCAGTGTAGGAGCAGGGGTGGCCTACGAGCAGTACTTC.

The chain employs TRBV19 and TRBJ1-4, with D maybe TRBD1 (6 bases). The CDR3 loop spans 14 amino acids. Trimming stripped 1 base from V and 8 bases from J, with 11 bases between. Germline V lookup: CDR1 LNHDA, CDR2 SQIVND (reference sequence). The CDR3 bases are TGTGCCAGTAGTATAGCATACAGGGACGAAAAACTGTTTTTT. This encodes CASSIAYRDEKLFF.

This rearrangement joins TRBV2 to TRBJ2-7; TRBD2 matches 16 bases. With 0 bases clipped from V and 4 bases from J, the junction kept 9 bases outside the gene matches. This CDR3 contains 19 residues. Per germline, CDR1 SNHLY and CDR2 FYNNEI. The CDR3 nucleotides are TGTGCCAGCAGTGAAGCAACCCCGGGACTAGCGGGAGGGGCTTACGAGCAGTACTTC. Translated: CASSEATPGLAGGAYEQYF.

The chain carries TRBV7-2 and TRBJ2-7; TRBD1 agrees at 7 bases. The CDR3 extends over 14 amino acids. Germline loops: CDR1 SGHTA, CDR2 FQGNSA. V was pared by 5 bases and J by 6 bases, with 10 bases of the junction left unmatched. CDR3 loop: CASSPRSTGSEQYF. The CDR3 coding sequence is TGTGCCAGCAGCCCGCGATCGACAGGGAGCGAGCAGTACTTC.

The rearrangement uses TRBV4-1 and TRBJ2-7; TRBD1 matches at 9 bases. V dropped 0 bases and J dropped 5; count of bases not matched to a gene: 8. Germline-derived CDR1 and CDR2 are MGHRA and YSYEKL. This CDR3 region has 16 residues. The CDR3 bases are TGCGCCAGCAGCCAAGATCCCACAGGGGGCTTTAACGAGCAGTACTTC. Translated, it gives CASSQDPTGGFNEQYF.

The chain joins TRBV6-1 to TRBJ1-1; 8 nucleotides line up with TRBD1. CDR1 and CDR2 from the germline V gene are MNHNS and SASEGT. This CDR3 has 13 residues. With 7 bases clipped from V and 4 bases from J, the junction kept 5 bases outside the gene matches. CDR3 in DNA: TGTGCCAGCATAGTACAGGGGGGCACTGAAGCTTTCTTT. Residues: CASIVQGGTEAFF.

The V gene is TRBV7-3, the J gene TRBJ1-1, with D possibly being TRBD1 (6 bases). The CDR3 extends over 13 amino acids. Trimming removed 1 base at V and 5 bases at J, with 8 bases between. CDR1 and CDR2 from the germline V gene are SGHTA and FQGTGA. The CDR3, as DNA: TGTGCCAGCAGCTTAAACAGGGATACTGAAGCTTTCTTT. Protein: CASSLNRDTEAFF.

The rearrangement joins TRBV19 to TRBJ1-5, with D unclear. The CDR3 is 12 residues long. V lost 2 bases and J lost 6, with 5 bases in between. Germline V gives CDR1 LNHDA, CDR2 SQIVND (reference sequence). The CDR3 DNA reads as TGTGCCAGTAGTATATCCCTTCAGCCCCAGCATTTT. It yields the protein CASSISLQPQHF.

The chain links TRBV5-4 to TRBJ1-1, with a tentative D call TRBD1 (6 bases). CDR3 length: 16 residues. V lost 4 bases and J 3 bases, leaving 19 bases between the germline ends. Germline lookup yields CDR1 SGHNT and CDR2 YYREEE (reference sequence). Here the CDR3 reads CASSPGGRGRDTEAFF. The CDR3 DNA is TGTGCCAGCAGCCCCGGAGGCAGGGGTCGAGACACTGAAGCTTTCTTT. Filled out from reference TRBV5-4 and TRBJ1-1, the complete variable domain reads ETGVTQSPTHLIKTRGQQVTLRCSSQSGHNTVSWYQQALGQGPQFIFQYYREEENGRGNFPPRFSGLQFPNYSSELNVNALELDDSALYLCASSPGGRGRDTEAFFGQGTRLTVV.

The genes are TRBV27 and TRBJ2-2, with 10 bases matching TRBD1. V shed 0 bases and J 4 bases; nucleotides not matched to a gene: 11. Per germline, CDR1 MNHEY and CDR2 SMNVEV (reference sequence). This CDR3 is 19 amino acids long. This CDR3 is CASSLSWAWDRGFTGELFF. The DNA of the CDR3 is TGTGCCAGCAGTTTATCGTGGGCTTGGGACAGGGGATTCACCGGGGAGCTGTTTTTT.

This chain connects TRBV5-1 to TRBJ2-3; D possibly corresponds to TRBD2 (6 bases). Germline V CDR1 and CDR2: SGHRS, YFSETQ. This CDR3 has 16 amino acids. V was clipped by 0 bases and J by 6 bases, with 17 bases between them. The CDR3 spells CASSLGDLGVADTQYF. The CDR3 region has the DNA TGCGCCAGCAGCTTGGGGGACTTAGGGGTGGCGGATACGCAGTATTTT.

The CDR3 coding sequence is TGCGCCAGCAGTCTTAGCGGGAACACCTACAATGAGCAGTTCTTC. Its translation: CASSLSGNTYNEQFF. This chain uses TRBV5-1 with TRBJ2-1; 8 positions match TRBD2. CDR1 is SGHRS, CDR2 YFSETQ, per germline. The CDR3 is 15 amino acids. With 5 bases clipped from V and 2 bases from J, the junction kept 6 bases outside the gene matches. Full variable domain (remainder filled in from reference TRBV5-1 and TRBJ2-1): KAGVTQTPRYLIKTRGQQVTLSCSPISGHRSVSWYQQTPGQGLQFLFEYFSETQRNKGNFPGRFSGRQFSNSRSEMNVSTLELGDSALYLCASSLSGNTYNEQFFGPGTRLTVL.

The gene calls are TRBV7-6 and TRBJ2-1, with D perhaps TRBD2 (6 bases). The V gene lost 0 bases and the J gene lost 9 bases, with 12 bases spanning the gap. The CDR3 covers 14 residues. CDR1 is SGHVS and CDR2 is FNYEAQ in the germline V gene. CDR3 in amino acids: CASSLARERGEQFF. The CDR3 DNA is TGTGCCAGCAGCTTAGCTCGGGAGAGGGGTGAGCAGTTCTTC.

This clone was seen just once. The CDR3 spells CASSPPLRQGELFF. The CDR3 bases are TGTGCCAGCTCACCACCGTTACGACAGGGGGAGCTGTTTTTT. The V gene is TRBV18, the J gene TRBJ2-2, with D maybe TRBD1 (5 bases). The CDR3 consists of 14 residues. Trimming removed 0 bases from V and 8 bases from J, with 10 bases in between. CDR1 and CDR2 (germline): KGHSH, LQKENI. Using reference TRBV18 and TRBJ2-2 for the parts outside the CDR3, the full variable domain is NAGVMQNPRHLVRRRGQEARLRCSPMKGHSHVYWYRQLPEEGLKFMVYLQKENIIDESGMPKERFSAEFPKEGPSILRIQQVVRGDSAAYFCASSPPLRQGELFFGEGSRLTVL.

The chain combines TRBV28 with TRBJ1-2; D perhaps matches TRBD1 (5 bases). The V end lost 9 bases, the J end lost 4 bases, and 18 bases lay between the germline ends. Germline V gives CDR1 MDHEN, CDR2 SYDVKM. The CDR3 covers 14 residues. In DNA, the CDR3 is TGTGCCAGTAAGACAGAAACCAAGACCTATGGCTACACCTTC. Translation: CASKTETKTYGYTF.

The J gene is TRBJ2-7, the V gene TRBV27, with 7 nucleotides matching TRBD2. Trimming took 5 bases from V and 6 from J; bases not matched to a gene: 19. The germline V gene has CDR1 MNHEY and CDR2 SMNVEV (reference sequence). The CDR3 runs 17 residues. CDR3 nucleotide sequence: TGTGCCAGCAGTCCCCTCCTTGGTCGCGGGAGAGCCGTCGAGCAGTACTTC. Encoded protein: CASSPLLGRGRAVEQYF.

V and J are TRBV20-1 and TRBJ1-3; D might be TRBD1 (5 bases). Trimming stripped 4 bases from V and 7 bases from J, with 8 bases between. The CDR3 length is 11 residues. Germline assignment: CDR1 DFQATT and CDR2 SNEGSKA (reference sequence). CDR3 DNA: TGCAGTGCTATTGGGGGGAACACCATATATTTT. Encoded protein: CSAIGGNTIYF.